These T cell receptor beta chains were read from a single sample in a study of T cells after yellow fever vaccination. A single record per CDR3 protein comes from TCRdb applying MiXCR to the 5' RACE reads. Of 550,000 to 750,000 distinct CDR3 sequences listed, roughly 13% are singletons. The material sequenced was PBMCs, taken on the day of the yellow fever booster vaccination. The source of these receptors is a man aged 30-40 years who received the YFV17D yellow fever vaccine. Both conserved end residues are part of each CDR3. The D gene is left open where the match is weak. For some rows the clone size is stated as once, few or many, or as a class when expanded; others skip it.

>few|TRBV29-1|TRBJ2-1|-
CSAGTRFYNEQFF
TGCAGCGCCGGGACGCGCTTCTACAATGAGCAGTTCTTC
>-|TRBV9|TRBJ2-2|-
CASTQGRGTGELFF
TGTGCCAGCACCCAAGGGAGGGGGACCGGGGAGCTGTTTTTT
>few|TRBV7-2|TRBJ2-7|-
CASSYDEGPYYEQYF
TGTGCCAGCAGTTACGACGAGGGACCCTACTACGAGCAGTACTTC
>few|TRBV5-1|TRBJ2-4|-
CASSPDPAKNIQYF
TGCGCCAGCAGCCCGGACCCAGCCAAAAACATTCAGTACTTC
>many|TRBV29-1|TRBJ1-2|-
CSVRGNSDTRNYGYTF
TGCAGCGTCCGGGGGAATTCAGATACTCGTAACTATGGCTACACCTTC
>many|TRBV29-1|TRBJ1-3|-
CSVEDGVRNTIYF
TGCAGCGTTGAAGATGGGGTTAGAAACACCATATATTTT
>-|TRBV7-2|TRBJ2-6|-
CASTFWFSGANVLTF
TGTGCCAGCACTTTTTGGTTCTCGGGGGCCAACGTCCTGACTTTC
>few|TRBV7-9|TRBJ2-5|TRBD2
CASSLLAGGVLTQYF
TGTGCCAGCAGCTTGCTAGCGGGAGGAGTTCTGACCCAGTACTTC
>-|TRBV3-1|TRBJ1-6|-
CASSQFRAGTGSPLHF
TGTGCCAGCAGCCAATTTCGGGCAGGGACGGGATCACCCCTCCACTTT
>many|TRBV18|TRBJ2-5|-
CASSPPGRWETQYF
TGTGCCAGCTCACCACCAGGGCGGTGGGAGACCCAGTACTTC
>-|TRBV19|TRBJ2-5|TRBD2
CASSPGLAGGSETQYF
TGTGCCAGTAGTCCGGGACTAGCGGGAGGGTCGGAGACCCAGTACTTC
>-|TRBV20-1|TRBJ2-5|-
CSAITQGETQYF
TGCAGTGCTATTACCCAGGGGGAGACCCAGTACTTC
>-|TRBV5-1|TRBJ1-6|-
CASSPRAGVNSPLHF
TGCGCCAGCAGCCCCCGGGCAGGGGTCAATTCACCCCTCCACTTT
>-|TRBV14|TRBJ1-5|TRBD1
CASSAGGAFNQPQHF
TGTGCCAGCAGCGCAGGGGGCGCGTTCAATCAGCCCCAGCATTTT
>-|TRBV20-1|TRBJ2-3|-
CSAGPPSTDTQYF
TGCAGTGCGGGACCCCCGAGCACAGATACGCAGTATTTT
>-|TRBV21-1|TRBJ1-2|-
CASSKDPRGYTF
TGTGCCAGCAGCAAAGATCCTCGCGGCTACACCTTC
>many|TRBV15|TRBJ2-5|-
CATSRVPRSRGGETQYF
TGTGCCACCAGCAGAGTTCCTCGGAGTAGGGGGGGAGAGACCCAGTACTTC
>many|TRBV7-2|TRBJ2-7|TRBD2
CASSLSGRPGEQYF
TGTGCCAGCAGCCTCAGCGGGAGGCCGGGCGAGCAGTACTTC
>-|TRBV21-1|TRBJ2-7|-
CASTTGTSYEQYF
TGTGCCAGCACGACCGGGACCTCCTACGAGCAGTACTTC
>-|TRBV29-1|TRBJ2-7|TRBD1
CSVYQGDRGYEQYF
TGCAGCGTTTACCAGGGGGACAGGGGCTACGAGCAGTACTTC
>-|TRBV20-1|TRBJ1-2|-
CSAVKGGTNYGYTF
TGCAGTGCCGTAAAGGGGGGGACCAACTATGGCTACACCTTC
>few|TRBV15|TRBJ2-7|-
CATSQLAAGGGYEQYF
TGTGCCACCAGCCAACTCGCGGCAGGGGGAGGCTACGAGCAGTACTTC
>few|TRBV6-5|TRBJ2-5|-
CASNYGASAYF
TGTGCCAGCAATTATGGGGCTAGCGCGTACTTC
>-|TRBV20-1|TRBJ2-7|-
CSAPPAEYSYEQYF
TGCAGTGCTCCCCCGGCGGAATACTCCTACGAGCAGTACTTC
>few|TRBV6-5|TRBJ2-3|TRBD1
CASSYPGQPTDTQYF
TGTGCCAGCAGTTACCCGGGACAGCCCACAGATACGCAGTATTTT
>-|TRBV7-2|TRBJ1-3|-
CASSPRVGSGNTIYF
TGTGCCAGCAGCCCCAGGGTAGGCTCTGGAAACACCATATATTTT
>-|TRBV20-1|TRBJ2-1|-
CSASDRDSSYNEQFF
TGCAGTGCTAGTGACCGCGATAGTTCCTACAATGAGCAGTTCTTC
>-|TRBV29-1|TRBJ2-3|TRBD1
CSVEGTGDTDTQYF
TGCAGCGTTGAAGGGACAGGCGACACAGATACGCAGTATTTT
>-|TRBV9|TRBJ2-1|-
CASSPRYSYNEQFF
TGTGCCAGCAGCCCTCGCTACTCCTACAATGAGCAGTTCTTC
>few|TRBV20-1|TRBJ1-2|-
CSARSVPFTARYGYTF
TGCAGTGCTAGATCTGTCCCTTTCACAGCCAGGTATGGCTACACCTTC
>few|TRBV5-1|TRBJ2-1|TRBD1
CASSFGQGQTKSSYNEQFF
TGCGCCAGCAGCTTTGGACAGGGACAGACAAAGAGCTCCTACAATGAGCAGTTCTTC
>few|TRBV4-1|TRBJ2-7|TRBD1
CASSPGRTGRINEQYF
TGCGCCAGCAGCCCCGGTCGGACAGGCCGCATCAACGAGCAGTACTTC
>-|TRBV6-5|TRBJ2-1|TRBD2
CASSYPGLLGNEQFF
TGTGCCAGCAGTTATCCGGGACTACTCGGAAATGAGCAGTTCTTC
>-|TRBV20-1|TRBJ2-2|TRBD2
CSARDSLAGPSTGELFF
TGCAGTGCTAGAGATTCGCTAGCGGGACCGAGCACCGGGGAGCTGTTTTTT
>-|TRBV12-3/TRBV12-4|TRBJ1-5|-
CASTLSDNQPQHF
TGTGCCAGCACCTTAAGCGACAATCAGCCCCAGCATTTT
>few|TRBV5-1|TRBJ2-3|TRBD1
CASSYPGTGIVTDTQYF
TGCGCCAGCAGCTACCCCGGGACAGGGATTGTCACAGATACGCAGTATTTT
>medium-sized|TRBV5-1|TRBJ1-1|-
CASSPRSGGGGGTEAFF
TGCGCCAGCAGCCCTCGTTCGGGGGGCGGAGGCGGCACTGAAGCTTTCTTT
>few|TRBV7-8|TRBJ2-1|TRBD2
CASSLGGGRARVGPYNEQFF
TGTGCCAGCAGCTTAGGTGGCGGGAGGGCCCGAGTAGGGCCCTACAATGAGCAGTTCTTC
>few|TRBV5-5|TRBJ2-1|-
CASSLVGLAYNEQFF
TGTGCCAGCAGCTTGGTGGGGCTGGCCTACAATGAGCAGTTCTTC
>few|TRBV7-6|TRBJ2-4|TRBD2
CASSFPAGTSVNKNIQYF
TGTGCCAGCAGCTTCCCCGCCGGGACTAGCGTAAACAAAAACATTCAGTACTTC
>-|TRBV11-2|TRBJ2-1|-
CASSLRLTSSSYNEQFF
TGTGCCAGCAGCTTAAGGCTGACGTCCAGCTCCTACAATGAGCAGTTCTTC
>-|TRBV7-9|TRBJ2-1|-
CASSLSSEQFF
TGTGCCAGCAGCTTGAGCAGTGAGCAGTTCTTC
>many|TRBV5-4|TRBJ2-1|TRBD1
CASSEQGLYNEQFF
TGTGCCAGCAGTGAACAGGGGTTGTACAATGAGCAGTTCTTC
>few|TRBV5-1|TRBJ2-2|TRBD2
CASSLGTSGRALVTGELFF
TGCGCCAGCAGCCTCGGGACTAGCGGGAGGGCCCTGGTCACCGGGGAGCTGTTTTTT
>-|TRBV12-3/TRBV12-4|TRBJ2-5|-
CASSLGGTGAETQYF
TGTGCCAGCAGTCTCGGGGGTACCGGTGCAGAGACCCAGTACTTC
>-|TRBV27|TRBJ1-1|-
CASSLTRPQGFGTEAFF
TGTGCCAGCAGCCTTACCCGTCCGCAGGGGTTCGGCACTGAAGCTTTCTTT
>few|TRBV30|TRBJ2-1|-
CAWNHRWMGNEQFF
TGTGCCTGGAACCATAGGTGGATGGGTAATGAGCAGTTCTTC
>-|TRBV6-2/TRBV6-3|TRBJ2-5|-
CASSEGTETQYF
TGTGCCAGCAGTGAGGGGACGGAGACCCAGTACTTC
>few|TRBV25-1|TRBJ2-3|-
CASNGAGPRSDTQYF
TGTGCCAGCAACGGGGCAGGACCCCGGTCAGATACGCAGTATTTT
>many|TRBV20-1|TRBJ2-1|-
CSADSPVYAWDEQFF
TGCAGTGCAGATAGTCCAGTTTACGCCTGGGATGAGCAGTTCTTC
>few|TRBV25-1|TRBJ2-6|-
CASSGYRDLLGGANVLTF
TGTGCCAGCAGTGGATACAGGGACCTCCTAGGAGGGGCCAACGTCCTGACTTTC
>few|TRBV4-3|TRBJ1-5|-
CASSQAGYQPQHF
TGCGCCAGCAGCCAAGCGGGTTACCAGCCCCAGCATTTT
>-|TRBV9|TRBJ2-7|-
CASSGSPGYEQYF
TGTGCCAGCAGCGGCTCCCCAGGGTACGAGCAGTACTTC